This is a list of T cell receptor beta chains from one sample in a study of T cell responses to AZD1222 COVID-19 vaccine. Clones were read by immunoSEQ multiplex PCR, and TCRdb kept only the in-frame ones, dropping some. The table includes nearly 200,000 clones, 80% to 95% detected once. Material: peripheral blood, obtained 28 days after the second AZD1222 dose. The receptors originated from an adult who received the AZD1222 COVID-19 vaccine. Each CDR3 is given with its conserved first and last residue. D genes are given only for firm matches. Rows may omit the clone size; those that give it use once, few, many or a size class.

NA	NA	TRBJ1-5	TRBV5-5	TGTGCCAGCAGCTTCATAAATCAGCCCCAGCATTTT	CASSFINQPQHF
NA	NA	TRBJ1-3	TRBV5-1	TGCGCCAGCAGCTTGGACAGTATAGCTGGAAACACCATATATTTT	CASSLDSIAGNTIYF
NA	NA	TRBJ2-2	TRBV3-1/TRBV3-2	TGTGCCAGCTCTAGCGCCGCCGGGGAGCTGTTTTTT	CASSSAAGELFF
TRBD1	NA	TRBJ1-5	TRBV5-1	TGCGCCAGCAGCTCCGGGACAGGGTTAGGGCCCCAGCATTTT	CASSSGTGLGPQHF
NA	NA	TRBJ2-7	TRBV2	TGTGCCAGCAGCCCCGACAGTTCCTACGAGCAGTACTTC	CASSPDSSYEQYF
NA	NA	TRBJ2-2	TRBV7-6	TGTGCCAGCAGCTTCCAGATCGGCGGTCCCACCGGGGAGCTGTTTTTT	CASSFQIGGPTGELFF
NA	once	TRBJ1-3	TRBV6-5	TGTGCCAGCAGCTACAGCGGGGTTTCTGGAAACACCATATATTTT	CASSYSGVSGNTIYF
TRBD1	NA	TRBJ2-7	TRBV10-3	TGTGCCATCAAGACGACAGGGAATAAAGACGAGCAGTACTTC	CAIKTTGNKDEQYF
NA	NA	TRBJ2-1	TRBV29-1	TGCAGCCTATCTTACTACAATGAGCAGTTCTTC	CSLSYYNEQFF
NA	NA	TRBJ2-6	TRBV15	TGTGCCACCAGACCTCCCGGCAATGGGGCCAACGTCCTGACTTTC	CATRPPGNGANVLTF
NA	NA	TRBJ1-6	TRBV25-1	TGTGCCAGCAGTGAACAGGGTACGAATTCACCCCTCCACTTT	CASSEQGTNSPLHF
NA	NA	TRBJ1-2	TRBV7-2	TGTGCCAGCAGCTTAGGGGGGACCTTAACCTCGGCTGGCTACACCTTC	CASSLGGTLTSAGYTF
NA	NA	TRBJ1-4	TRBV4-2	TGTGCCAGCAGCCTCTACAGCGAAGCTAATGAAAAACTGTTTTTT	CASSLYSEANEKLFF
TRBD1	NA	TRBJ1-2	TRBV27	TGTGCCAGCAGTTTAAGAGACAGGGAGGGCTACACCTTC	CASSLRDREGYTF
NA	NA	TRBJ1-6	TRBV5-1	TGCGCCAGCACCACGGACGGCTCCTATAATTCACCCCTCCACTTT	CASTTDGSYNSPLHF
NA	NA	TRBJ1-2	TRBV19	TGTGCCAGTAGTATCAGAGACAGGCATGGCTACACCTTC	CASSIRDRHGYTF
NA	once	TRBJ1-3	TRBV6-1	TGTGCCAGCAGTGAGACGCAGGCCGGAAACACCATATATTTT	CASSETQAGNTIYF
NA	NA	TRBJ1-6	TRBV28	TGTGCCAGCAGTTTCCCAAGGATCTACAATTCACCCCTCCACTTT	CASSFPRIYNSPLHF
NA	NA	TRBJ2-3	TRBV4-3	TGCGCCAGCAGCCGAGCCCCCCCGAGCGTAGCAGGTACGCAGTATTTT	CASSRAPPSVAGTQYF
NA	NA	TRBJ1-2	TRBV3-1/TRBV3-2	TGTGCCAGCGGGGGAACCAACTATGGCTACACCTTC	CASGGTNYGYTF
NA	NA	TRBJ1-1	TRBV27	TGTGCCAGCAGTATGGGCGGATACACTGAAGCTTTCTTT	CASSMGGYTEAFF
TRBD1	NA	TRBJ1-4	TRBV19	TGTGCCAGTATAAACAGGGGGCAGGAAAAACTGTTTTTT	CASINRGQEKLFF
NA	NA	TRBJ1-1	TRBV6-5	TGTGCCAGCAGTAGTCTACAGGGAGAGAGGACTGAAGCTTTCTTT	CASSSLQGERTEAFF
NA	NA	TRBJ1-1	TRBV2	TGTGCCAGCAGTGAAGGGGAGAACACTGAAGCTTTCTTT	CASSEGENTEAFF
NA	NA	TRBJ2-7	TRBV3-1/TRBV3-2	TGTGCCAGCAGCCAAGATCTGGCAGCGCCCGACGAGCAGTACTTC	CASSQDLAAPDEQYF
NA	NA	TRBJ1-5	TRBV28	TGTGCCAGCAGTGAGGGTTATAGCAATCAGCCCCAGCATTTT	CASSEGYSNQPQHF
NA	NA	TRBJ2-3	TRBV10-3	TGTGCCATCAGTGAGTCTTGGGAAGATACGCAGTATTTT	CAISESWEDTQYF
TRBD2	NA	TRBJ2-1	TRBV3-1/TRBV3-2	TGTGCCAGCAGCCAAGATAGGAGCGAGCGGGGGGACAATGAGCAGTTCTTC	CASSQDRSERGDNEQFF